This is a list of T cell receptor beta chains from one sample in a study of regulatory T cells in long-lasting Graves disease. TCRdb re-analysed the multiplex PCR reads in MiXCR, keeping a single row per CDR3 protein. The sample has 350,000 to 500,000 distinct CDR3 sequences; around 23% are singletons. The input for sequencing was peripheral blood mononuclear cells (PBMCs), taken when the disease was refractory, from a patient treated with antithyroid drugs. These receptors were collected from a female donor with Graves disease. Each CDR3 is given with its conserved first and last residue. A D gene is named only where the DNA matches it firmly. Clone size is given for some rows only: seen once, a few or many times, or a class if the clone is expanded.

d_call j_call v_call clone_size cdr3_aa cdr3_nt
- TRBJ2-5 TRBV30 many CAWRGLGETQYF TGTGCCTGGAGGGGATTGGGGGAGACCCAGTACTTC
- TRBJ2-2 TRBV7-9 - CASSLEEENTGELFF TGTGCCAGCAGCTTAGAAGAGGAGAACACCGGGGAGCTGTTTTTT
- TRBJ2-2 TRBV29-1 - CSVVRSTGELFF TGCAGCGTTGTTCGGAGCACCGGGGAGCTGTTTTTT
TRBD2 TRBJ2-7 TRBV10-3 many CAISGGTSGSSEQYF TGTGCCATCAGTGGGGGGACTAGCGGGAGTTCCGAGCAGTACTTC
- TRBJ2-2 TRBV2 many CASSEGSFTGELFF TGTGCCAGCAGTGAGGGATCCTTTACCGGGGAGCTGTTTTTT
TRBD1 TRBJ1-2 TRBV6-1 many CASSEGGTGNYGYTF TGTGCCAGCAGTGAAGGTGGGACAGGGAACTATGGCTACACCTTC
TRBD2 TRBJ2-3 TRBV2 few CASIGLAGGTDTQYF TGTGCCAGCATTGGACTAGCGGGAGGCACAGATACGCAGTATTTT
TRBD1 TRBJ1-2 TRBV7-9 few CASSLVATGDYGYTF TGTGCCAGCAGCTTAGTTGCGACAGGGGACTATGGCTACACCTTC
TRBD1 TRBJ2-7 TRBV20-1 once CSASRTTGTGLNEQYF TGCAGTGCTAGTCGTACCACCGGGACAGGGCTGAACGAGCAGTACTTC
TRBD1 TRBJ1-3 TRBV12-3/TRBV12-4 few CASTLTGSGNTIYF TGTGCCAGCACCTTGACAGGGAGTGGAAACACCATATATTTT
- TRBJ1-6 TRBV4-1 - CASSQVGRLSSYNSPLHF TGCGCCAGCAGCCAAGTGGGACGGCTGAGCTCCTATAATTCACCCCTCCACTTT
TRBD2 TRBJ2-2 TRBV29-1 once CSVQRLAGTGELFF TGCAGCGTTCAAAGACTAGCGGGAACCGGGGAGCTGTTTTTT
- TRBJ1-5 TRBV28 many CVSSSTRGARGAQHF TGTGTCAGCAGTTCCACCCGGGGAGCCCGGGGGGCCCAGCATTTT
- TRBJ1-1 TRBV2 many CASSEEQLNTEAFF TGTGCCAGCAGTGAAGAACAGCTGAACACTGAAGCTTTCTTT
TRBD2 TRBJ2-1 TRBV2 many CASIRLAGGNEQFF TGTGCCAGCATTCGTTTAGCGGGAGGAAATGAGCAGTTCTTC
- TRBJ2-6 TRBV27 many CASSTLGANVLTF TGTGCCAGCAGTACCCTCGGGGCCAACGTCCTGACTTTC
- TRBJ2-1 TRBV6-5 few CASSYGVRNEQFF TGTGCCAGCAGTTACGGGGTGCGGAATGAGCAGTTCTTC
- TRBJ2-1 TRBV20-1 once CSAELASNEQFF TGCAGTGCCGAGCTAGCCAGCAATGAGCAGTTCTTC
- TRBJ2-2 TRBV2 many CARGRPTGELFF TGTGCCAGGGGACGACCCACCGGGGAGCTGTTTTTT
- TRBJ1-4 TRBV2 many CASQGRNEKLFF TGTGCCAGCCAAGGGAGGAATGAAAAACTGTTTTTT
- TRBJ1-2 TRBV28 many CASSLVVGYGYTF TGTGCCAGCAGTTTAGTGGTCGGGTATGGCTACACCTTC
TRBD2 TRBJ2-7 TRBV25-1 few CASNSDSGGYEQYF TGTGCCAGCAACTCGGACTCGGGGGGCTACGAGCAGTACTTC
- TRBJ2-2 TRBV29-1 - CSVEGQGKYTGKLFF TGCAGCGTTGAAGGGCAGGGAAAGTACACCGGGAAGCTGTTTTTT
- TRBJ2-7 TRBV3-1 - CASSQLGGLEQYF TGTGCCAGCAGCCAATTAGGGGGTCTCGAGCAGTACTTC
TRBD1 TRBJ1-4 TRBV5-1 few CASSLSRQGANEKLFF TGCGCCAGCAGCTTATCCAGACAGGGAGCTAATGAAAAACTGTTTTTT
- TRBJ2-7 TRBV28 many CASSLGGSKYEQYF TGTGCCAGCAGTTTAGGAGGGAGCAAGTACGAGCAGTACTTC
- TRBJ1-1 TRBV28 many CASSFFMRNTEAFF TGTGCCAGCAGTTTTTTTATGAGGAACACTGAAGCTTTCTTT
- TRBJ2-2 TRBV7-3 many CASSLGVNTGELFF TGTGCCAGCAGCTTGGGGGTGAACACCGGGGAGCTGTTTTTT
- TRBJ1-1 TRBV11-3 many CASSDGTATEAFF TGTGCCAGCAGCGATGGGACGGCAACTGAAGCTTTCTTT
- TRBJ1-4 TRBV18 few CASSPGPTATNEKLFF TGTGCCAGCTCACCAGGTCCAACTGCAACTAATGAAAAACTGTTTTTT
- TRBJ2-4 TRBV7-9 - CASSLQGSADIQYF TGTGCCAGCAGCCTTCAGGGCTCAGCGGACATTCAGTACTTC
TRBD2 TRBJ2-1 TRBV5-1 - CASMLTGAGGSDEQFF TGCGCCAGCATGCTTACCGGAGCGGGAGGCTCGGATGAGCAGTTCTTC
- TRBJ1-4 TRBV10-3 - CAIGEGSNEKLFF TGTGCCATCGGTGAAGGGAGTAATGAAAAACTGTTTTTT
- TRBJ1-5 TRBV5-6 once CASSLEDRQDKWRGNQPQHF TGTGCCAGCAGCTTGGAAGATCGGCAAGACAAGTGGAGGGGCAATCAGCCCCAGCATTTT
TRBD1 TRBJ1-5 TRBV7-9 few CASSLGQGAHRPQHF TGTGCCAGCAGCTTAGGACAGGGGGCGCATCGGCCCCAGCATTTT
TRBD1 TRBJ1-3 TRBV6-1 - CASSTQGATGNTIYF TGTGCCAGCAGCACACAGGGGGCGACTGGAAACACCATATATTTT
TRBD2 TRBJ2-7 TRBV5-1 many CASSLDSRRETNEQYF TGCGCCAGCAGCTTGGATTCCCGGCGGGAGACCAACGAGCAGTACTTC
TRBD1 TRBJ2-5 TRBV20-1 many CSAQSLLQGQTETQYF TGCAGTGCCCAATCCCTCCTACAGGGGCAAACGGAGACCCAGTACTTC
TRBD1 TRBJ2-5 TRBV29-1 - CSVDIAAGQGEGETQYF TGCAGCGTTGATATTGCCGCGGGACAGGGGGAGGGGGAGACCCAGTACTTC
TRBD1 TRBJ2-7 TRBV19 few CASSMGTGYSTYEQYF TGTGCCAGTAGTATGGGGACAGGGTACTCCACCTACGAGCAGTACTTC
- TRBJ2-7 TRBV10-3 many CAISLTGQTYEQYF TGTGCCATCAGCCTTACCGGACAGACCTACGAGCAGTACTTC
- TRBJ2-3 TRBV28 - CASTLVGLTDTQYF TGTGCCAGCACCTTAGTTGGTCTCACAGATACGCAGTATTTT
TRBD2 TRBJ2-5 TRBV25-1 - CASSGAGLIGETQYF TGTGCCAGCAGTGGGGCGGGACTAATCGGTGAGACCCAGTACTTC